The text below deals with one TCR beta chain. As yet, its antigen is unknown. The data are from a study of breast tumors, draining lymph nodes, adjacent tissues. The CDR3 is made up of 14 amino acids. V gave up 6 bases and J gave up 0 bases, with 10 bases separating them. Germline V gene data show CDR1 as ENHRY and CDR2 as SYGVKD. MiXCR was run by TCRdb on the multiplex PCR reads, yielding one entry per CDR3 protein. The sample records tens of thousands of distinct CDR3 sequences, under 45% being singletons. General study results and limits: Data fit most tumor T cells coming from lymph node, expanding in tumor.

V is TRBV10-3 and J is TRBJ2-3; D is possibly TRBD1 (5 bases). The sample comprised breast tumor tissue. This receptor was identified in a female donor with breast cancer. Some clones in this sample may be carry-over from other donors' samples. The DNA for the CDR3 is TGTGCCATCAGAGACAGTTCTAGCACAGATACGCAGTATTTT. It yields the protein CAIRDSSSTDTQYF.